This T cell receptor beta chain was captured in a study of shared clonotypes between healthy human individuals. Whole-study results and caveats: A generally larger estimated richness was seen in naive subsets than in memory subsets. Clonotypes that were shared across a handful of donors made up about 5.1% of naive CD4 clonotypes. Blood was the sole source, and tissue repertoires probably differ.

Concerning this clone: Its target is unknown.

TCRdb's copy holds only in-frame clones and misses some; the assay was immunoSEQ multiplex PCR. The sample yields around 1.9 million clones, around 93% seen once. CD45RO-negative CD8 cells positively selected for CCR7 made up the naive population, which excluded terminally differentiated effector memory CD45RA+ cells. There were no recent acute infections or vaccinations among the donors, who were healthy HIV-negative adults. Trimming pared 4 bases from V and 7 bases from J, leaving 17 bases between. The CDR3 spans 14 residues. CDR1 and CDR2 from the germline V gene are MNHEY and SMNVEV (reference sequence).

The rearrangement uses TRBV27 and TRBJ2-7; D is possibly TRBD1 or TRBD2 (5 bases each). The receptor was derived from a man aged 18 to 30 in good health. Some clones in this sample may be carry-over from other donors' samples. The sequencing sample was made of naive CD8+ T cells from PBMCs. CDR3 bases: TGTGCCAGCAGTTGGGTGGGGACCTACGGGGAGCAGTACTTC. Its translation: CASSWVGTYGEQYF.